This TCR beta chain comes out of a study of CXCR3-negative and CXCR3-positive naive CD8 T cells. Libraries of TRB cDNA were made by 5' RACE and carried UMIs. TCRdb re-called the 5' RACE reads and shows each CDR3 protein once, DNA omitted. The sample holds about 98,000 distinct CDR3 sequences. As concerns this clonotype: Its specificity is unknown.

Study-level results: Post-cryopreservation CXCR3 expression was partly diminished, and the bulk of assays employed fresh PBMCs. Greater hydrophobicity was found in TRB CDR3s of CXCR3-positive naive cells than of CXCR3-negative naive cells. Both naive subsets showed comparably high diversity, and memory CD8+ cells showed much lower diversity.

Sorts that each held 280,000 or so cells were run in triplicate for every CD8+ T cell subset. The authors gated naive CD8+ T cells as CD45RO-CCR7+CD27+CD95-. The CDR3 spans 14 residues. Germline V gene sequence: CDR1 SGDLS, CDR2 YYNGEE. Sample: naive CXCR3+ CD8+ T cells from blood. Indicated subset: CD45RO-CCR7+CD27+CD95- naive CD8+ T cells expressing CXCR3 (TNR3+). The sequence came from a human donor in good health. Some clones in this sample may be carry-over from other donors' samples. V is TRBV9 and J is TRBJ1-6; TCRdb calls TRBD1, which cannot be checked without DNA. The CDR3 here is CASSPGQENSPLHF.